A selection of T cell receptor beta chains follows, all from one sample in a study of OX40 agonist ivuxolimab in advanced cancers. Repertoires were generated with immunoSEQ multiplex PCR, while TCRdb's copy carries only in-frame clones and drops some. The sample has more than 65,000 clones, 89% seen once. The source material was CD4+ or CD8+ T cells sorted from blood, sampled in a trial of the OX40 agonist ivuxolimab. The receptors originated from an adult with an advanced solid tumor such as melanoma, head and neck, liver or kidney cancer. Each CDR3 is given with its conserved first and last residue. A D gene is named only where the DNA matches it firmly. Clone size appears in some rows only: once, few, many, or a class for an expanded clone.

J gene | D gene | clone size | V gene | CDR3 protein | CDR3 DNA
TRBJ1-1 | TRBD1 | once | TRBV5-1 | CASSLPGTGVNTEAFF | TGCGCCAGCAGCCTCCCCGGGACAGGTGTGAACACTGAAGCTTTCTTT
TRBJ1-6 | - | - | TRBV27 | CASSLRGGNSPLHF | TGTGCCAGCAGCCTGAGGGGCGGGAATTCACCCCTCCACTTT
TRBJ2-7 | TRBD1 | few | TRBV7-9 | CASSLVGTGSYEQYF | TGTGCCAGCAGCTTAGTGGGGACAGGATCCTACGAGCAGTACTTC
TRBJ2-2 | - | - | TRBV10-3 | CAINRELTGELFF | TGTGCCATCAATCGGGAGCTCACCGGGGAGCTGTTTTTT
TRBJ2-1 | TRBD2 | - | TRBV11-2 | CASSPRTSGSGSEQFF | TGTGCCAGCAGCCCTAGGACTAGCGGGAGTGGTTCGGAGCAGTTCTTC
TRBJ1-3 | - | - | TRBV6-1 | CASSEAPWGGNTIYF | TGTGCCAGCAGTGAAGCGCCCTGGGGTGGAAACACCATATATTTT
TRBJ2-7 | TRBD2 | - | TRBV5-1 | CASSLAGRTEQYF | TGCGCCAGCAGCTTGGCCGGGAGGACCGAGCAGTACTTC
TRBJ2-3 | TRBD1 | - | TRBV7-9 | CASSLWTGGGDTQYF | TGTGCCAGCAGCTTATGGACAGGGGGCGGGGATACGCAGTATTTT
TRBJ1-1 | - | once | TRBV5-1 | CASNSIYGDTEAFF | TGCGCCAGCAACTCTATTTACGGGGACACTGAAGCTTTCTTT
TRBJ1-4 | - | - | TRBV30 | CAWTNKESTNEKLFF | TGTGCCTGGACAAATAAGGAGTCAACTAATGAAAAACTGTTTTTT
TRBJ2-7 | - | - | TRBV15 | CATSRDREGEQYF | TGTGCCACCAGCCGAGACAGGGAGGGCGAGCAGTACTTC
TRBJ2-2 | TRBD1 | few | TRBV30 | CAWSVVGGATGELFF | TGTGCCTGGAGTGTGGTAGGGGGCGCGACCGGGGAGCTGTTTTTT
TRBJ2-3 | TRBD2 | - | TRBV25-1 | CASRGLGGTSGSSQYF | TGTGCCAGCAGAGGACTGGGGGGGACTAGCGGGAGTTCGCAGTATTTT
TRBJ2-3 | TRBD2 | - | TRBV30 | CASDRLAGADTQYF | TGTGCCTCGGACAGACTAGCGGGAGCAGATACGCAGTATTTT
TRBJ1-5 | - | - | TRBV30 | CAWSVGTNQPQHF | TGTGCCTGGAGTGTAGGGACGAATCAGCCCCAGCATTTT
TRBJ2-7 | TRBD1 | once | TRBV11-3 | CASSLIDRAAYEQYF | TGTGCCAGCAGCTTAATCGACAGGGCCGCCTACGAGCAGTACTTC
TRBJ2-7 | - | once | TRBV25-1 | CASSDPGDSYEQYF | TGTGCCAGCAGTGATCCGGGTGACTCCTACGAGCAGTACTTC
TRBJ2-3 | - | once | TRBV5-4 | CASSQAGSTDTQYF | TGTGCCAGCAGCCAGGCGGGGAGCACAGATACGCAGTATTTT
TRBJ2-3 | TRBD2 | - | TRBV6-5 | CASSYSREFQDTQYF | TGTGCCAGCAGTTACTCGCGGGAGTTCCAAGATACGCAGTATTTT
TRBJ1-1 | - | - | TRBV5-1 | CASSLEAVSNTEAFF | TGCGCCAGCAGCTTGGAGGCAGTTTCGAACACTGAAGCTTTCTTT
TRBJ2-3 | - | - | TRBV28 | CASSLVATGTDTQYF | TGTGCCAGCAGTTTGGTGGCGACCGGCACAGATACGCAGTATTTT
TRBJ2-3 | - | - | TRBV10-1 | CASSDYGGISTDTQYF | TGCGCCAGCAGTGATTATGGCGGGATAAGTACAGATACGCAGTATTTT
TRBJ1-2 | - | once | TRBV28 | CASSLASKGYTF | TGTGCCAGCAGTTTGGCGTCGAAGGGCTACACCTTC
TRBJ1-1 | TRBD1 | - | TRBV15 | CATSTGQGRNTEAFF | TGTGCCACCAGCACGGGACAGGGAAGGAACACTGAAGCTTTCTTT
TRBJ2-5 | - | - | TRBV29-1 | CSVRHGQAGMLQETQYF | TGCAGCGTGCGCCACGGACAGGCGGGAATGCTCCAAGAGACCCAGTACTTC
TRBJ2-5 | TRBD2 | - | TRBV2 | CASSEFAGEETQYF | TGTGCCAGCTCCGAATTTGCGGGGGAAGAGACCCAGTACTTC
TRBJ2-3 | - | - | TRBV5-1 | CASSLATGIRTDTQYF | TGCGCCAGCAGCTTGGCCACCGGGATTCGTACAGATACGCAGTATTTT
TRBJ2-7 | - | - | TRBV6-5 | CASRTRTGGGEQYF | TGTGCCAGCAGAACCAGAACAGGTGGCGGCGAGCAGTACTTC
TRBJ1-5 | - | - | TRBV30 | CAWSLSGTPFNQPQHF | TGTGCCTGGAGCCTTTCCGGGACACCTTTCAATCAGCCCCAGCATTTT
TRBJ1-6 | - | - | TRBV7-2 | CASSLLGGPSYNSPLHF | TGTGCCAGCAGCCTATTAGGGGGGCCTAGCTATAATTCACCCCTCCACTTT
TRBJ2-7 | - | - | TRBV7-7 | CASSLGVGDYEQYF | TGTGCCAGCAGCTTAGGGGTAGGGGACTACGAGCAGTACTTC
TRBJ1-4 | - | - | TRBV19 | CASNGRTNEKLFF | TGTGCCAGTAACGGCAGGACTAATGAAAAACTGTTTTTT
TRBJ2-2 | TRBD1 | - | TRBV27 | CASSFDRDSVSAGELFF | TGTGCCAGCAGTTTCGACAGGGATTCTGTAAGTGCCGGGGAGCTGTTTTTT
TRBJ1-2 | - | - | TRBV6-6 | CASRSGQGNYGYTF | TGTGCCAGCAGGAGCGGGCAGGGGAACTATGGCTACACCTTC
TRBJ2-5 | TRBD2 | - | TRBV20-1 | CSAMGEGTQYF | TGCAGTGCTATGGGGGAGGGGACCCAGTACTTC
TRBJ2-1 | TRBD2 | - | TRBV7-9 | CASGRLAGYNEQFF | TGTGCCAGCGGGCGGCTAGCGGGATACAATGAGCAGTTCTTC
TRBJ1-1 | TRBD1 | once | TRBV18 | CASSTTGDTEAFF | TGTGCCAGCTCAACAACAGGGGACACTGAAGCTTTCTTT
TRBJ2-1 | TRBD1 | - | TRBV25-1 | CASSVPGQGAYEQFF | TGTGCCAGCAGTGTGCCGGGACAGGGGGCCTATGAGCAGTTCTTC
TRBJ1-1 | TRBD1 | - | TRBV5-1 | CASSLTGSTEAFF | TGCGCCAGCAGCCTGACAGGGAGCACTGAAGCTTTCTTT
TRBJ1-2 | TRBD1 | - | TRBV5-1 | CASSAQTGNYGYTF | TGCGCCAGCAGCGCACAGACAGGGAACTATGGCTACACCTTC
TRBJ1-2 | TRBD1 | - | TRBV5-1 | CASSLEQGVTYGYTF | TGCGCCAGCAGCTTGGAACAGGGGGTGACCTATGGCTACACCTTC
TRBJ2-7 | - | - | TRBV9 | CASSVDAGGNSYEQYF | TGTGCCAGCAGCGTAGATGCCGGGGGAAACTCCTACGAGCAGTACTTC
TRBJ2-7 | TRBD2 | - | TRBV10-2 | CASSDLGRSGNYEQYF | TGCGCCAGCAGTGATCTCGGTAGGAGCGGGAACTACGAGCAGTACTTC
TRBJ2-7 | TRBD1 | - | TRBV27 | CASTSAGTGDYEQYF | TGTGCCAGCACCTCCGCCGGGACAGGGGATTACGAGCAGTACTTC
TRBJ1-2 | - | - | TRBV18 | CASSASSGYTF | TGTGCCAGCTCGGCGAGCAGTGGCTACACCTTC
TRBJ1-4 | - | - | TRBV19 | CASSIGRATNEKLFF | TGTGCCAGTAGTATAGGGAGAGCAACTAATGAAAAACTGTTTTTT
TRBJ1-2 | TRBD1 | - | TRBV5-5 | CACSQGQGYGYTF | TGTGCCTGCTCCCAGGGACAGGGGTATGGCTACACCTTC